A single TCR beta chain is shown here with its context. This specimen belongs to a study of blood T cell repertoires in COVID-19. Study-wide background: Donors in the United States, Italy and Spain gave samples during acute or convalescent COVID-19. PBMCs, B-cell-depleted T cells, or T cells were the source of the cDNA or gDNA that made up the material.

Germline V CDR1 and CDR2: MNHEY, SVGAGI. The V end was cut by 8 bases, the J end by 8 bases, with 15 bases between. The CDR3 spans 13 residues. Measured with immunoSEQ multiplex PCR; TCRdb has only the in-frame clones, and not every one. This table holds roughly 230,000 clones, 75% to 85% found once. The receptor's source is a human donor in a cohort sampled during active COVID-19. Sequenced input: peripheral blood. The V and J genes are TRBV6-5 and TRBJ1-4; perhaps TRBD1 as D (5 bases). Written as DNA, the CDR3 is TGTGCCAGCTCCGCGGCGGGGGGAGAAAAACTGTTTTTT. Translated, it gives CASSAAGGEKLFF.